This T cell receptor beta chain emerged from a study of blood T cell repertoires in COVID-19 (dated by TCRdb to 2018 to 2020). About the study as a whole: Samples from collaborators originated in the United States, Italy and Spain and spanned both the acute and convalescent phases of COVID-19. The material from the prospective study consisted of cDNA or gDNA derived from T cells, B-cell-depleted T cells, or PBMCs. The dataset comprised deeply sampled blood TCRbeta repertoires from subjects exposed to, actively infected with, or recovered from COVID-19. A freely available public database, intended as a resource for researchers studying the immune response to SARS-CoV-2, is where the repertoires were released. The samples were drawn from two sources: the first 160 participants of the ongoing ImmuneRACE study, and fewer than 1,500 subjects contributed by 6 global collaborators. Nearly every sample came with metadata listing a de-identified subject ID, COVID-19 status, age in years and sex. HLA class I and class II types, where available, came from metadata supplied by the sample provider rather than from assay-based typing.

With respect to this clone: The clone's antigen remains unknown. No base qualities exist here, and no much larger clone lies one base off it.

TCRbeta CDR3 regions were amplified from genomic DNA by means of the immunoSEQ Assay, a bias-controlled multiplex PCR. Under the source paper's analysis protocol: The number of nucleated cells in each sample was estimated from the amplification of reference gene primers within the assay. Sequence reads were collapsed and filtered to measure the absolute abundance of every unique TCRbeta CDR3 rearrangement. For each sample, productive Simpson clonality was calculated as the square root of Simpson's diversity index over productive rearrangements. TCRdb holds this immuneACCESS table with in-frame rearrangements only. Some clones are missing; in checked studies, unresolved V genes explain under half, and the rest has no known cause. V and J calls and clone size are as listed in that table; D and trimming were resolved from the DNA. For this sample there are around 160,000 clones; around 84% appear just once. The top ten constitute about 5.6% of the sample.

Enrolling through a virtual design, the prospective study's participants ranged in age from roughly 18 to 95 years and lived across 20 to 25 United States geographic areas. In the prospective study, cohorts were assigned on the basis of participant-reported clinical history obtained from a screening survey and a study questionnaire. For ImmuneRACE Cohort 3, a participant was defined as recovered based on two consecutive negative NP/OP PCR tests, clearance by a healthcare professional, or resolution of symptoms. In the prospective study, mobile phlebotomists collected whole blood, serum and a nasopharyngeal or oropharyngeal swab from each participant. Prospective study participants could optionally give additional blood draws and questionnaires over an approximately 2-month period. Prospective study blood samples were shipped either frozen or at room temperature before DNA extraction. Its CDR3 holds 15 amino acids, cysteine through phenylalanine. Just CDR3 DNA is preserved here, 45 bases in frame from base 1. CDR1 SGDLS and CDR2 YYNGEE were looked up in the germline V gene. V lost 0 bases and J lost 0 bases, and the count of bases not matched to a germline gene is 3.

Beyond this particular receptor, the publication reports: How much clinical and demographic metadata was included differed by source and by participant, and the metadata was provided uncurated.

Source material: PBMCs or T cells enriched from blood (not recorded which). The V and J genes are TRBV9 and TRBJ2-7; 7 central bases correspond to TRBD1. The sequence was collected from a man in his forties who had recovered from COVID-19. The CDR3 here reads CASSVADRHSYEQYF. The sequenced DNA is TGTGCCAGCAGCGTAGCGGACAGGCACTCCTACGAGCAGTACTTC.